This passage covers 27 T cell receptor beta chains from one sample sequenced in a study of OX40 agonist ivuxolimab in advanced cancers. Assay: immunoSEQ multiplex PCR; the TCRdb copy retains only in-frame clones and omits some. This table holds 65,000 to 85,000 clones, around four fifths found once. Here the sequenced sample was CD4+ or CD8+ T cells sorted from blood, taken in a trial of the OX40 agonist ivuxolimab. These receptors all come from an adult with an advanced solid tumor such as melanoma, head and neck, liver or kidney cancer.

This sequence joins TRBV7-3 and TRBJ2-5; 7 bases fit TRBD2. The germline V gene has CDR1 SGHTA and CDR2 FQGTGA. The CDR3 totals 15 residues. The V gene end was trimmed by 2 bases and the J gene end by 4 bases; junction bases not matched to a gene: 7. The CDR3 bases are TGTGCCAGCAGCTTAGACAGCGGGAATAGAGAGACCCAGTACTTC. Its translation: CASSLDSGNRETQYF.

This chain links TRBV6-1 with TRBJ2-7; 8 bases map to TRBD2. The ends lost 4 bases at V and 5 bases at J; junction bases unmatched: 10. This CDR3 has 15 residues. CDR1 is MNHNS and CDR2 is SASEGT in the germline V gene. CDR3 amino acids: CASSADRGGRHEQYF. The CDR3 coding sequence is TGTGCCAGCAGTGCCGATCGGGGGGGGCGCCACGAGCAGTACTTC.

V usage is TRBV7-9 and J usage is TRBJ2-5, with 8 bases that match TRBD1. Germline V gives CDR1 SEHNR, CDR2 FQNEAQ (reference sequence). The trim removed 11 bases at V and 1 base at J, leaving 6 bases unmatched. This CDR3 has 13 residues. CDR3 in amino acids: CAVPGTGQETQYF. CDR3 bases: TGTGCCGTACCCGGGACAGGCCAAGAGACCCAGTACTTC. Together with reference TRBV7-9 and TRBJ2-5, the CDR3 gives the full variable domain: DTGVSQNPRHKITKRGQNVTFRCDPISEHNRLYWYRQTLGQGPEFLTYFQNEAQLEKSRLLSDRFSAERPKGSFSTLEIQRTEQGDSAMYLCAVPGTGQETQYFGPGTRLLVL.

The CDR3 sequence is CASSLDRNEQFF. The CDR3 DNA is TGTGCCAGCAGTTTGGACAGGAATGAGCAGTTCTTC. The rearrangement links TRBV28 to TRBJ2-1, with 7 bases fitting TRBD1. This CDR3 region has 12 residues. V shed 3 bases, J shed 7 bases, and the junction held 0 bases outside the gene matches. CDR1 is MDHEN, CDR2 SYDVKM, per germline.

This chain joins TRBV28 and TRBJ2-3, with a possible D match to TRBD2 (5 bases). V lost 8 bases and J 1 base, leaving 19 bases between the germline ends. Germline assignment: CDR1 MDHEN and CDR2 SYDVKM. CDR3 size: 16 residues. CDR3 nucleotides: TGTGCCAGCTCCAACCCCGGGATTGCAGGCACAGATACGCAGTATTTT. Its protein is CASSNPGIAGTDTQYF. Filled out from reference TRBV28 and TRBJ2-3, the complete variable domain reads DVKVTQSSRYLVKRTGEKVFLECVQDMDHENMFWYRQDPGLGLRLIYFSYDVKMKEKGDIPEGYSVSREKKERFSLILESASTNQTSMYLCASSNPGIAGTDTQYFGPGTRLTVL.

This clone occurred once. The rearrangement uses TRBV6-4 and TRBJ1-1, with D uncertain. Germline V lookup: CDR1 MRHNA, CDR2 SNTAGT. The ends were cut back, 5 bases at V and 5 bases at J, with 12 bases in the middle. The CDR3 length is 13 residues. The CDR3 loop reads CASSPEAGTEAFF. CDR3 coding DNA: TGTGCCAGCAGTCCCGAGGCGGGAACTGAAGCTTTCTTT.

The chain joins TRBV5-1 to TRBJ2-3, with D maybe TRBD1 (6 bases). The CDR3 consists of 15 residues. Trimming cost V 3 bases and J 6 bases, with 17 bases left between them. Germline V lookup: CDR1 SGHRS, CDR2 YFSETQ. Written as DNA, the CDR3 is TGCGCCAGCAGCTCCGGGACACCTTTGTCGGATACGCAGTATTTT. The encoded protein is CASSSGTPLSDTQYF.

This clone was seen just once. At one end the junction does not follow the germline gene, possibly because of a read error. The V gene is TRBV7-7, the J gene TRBJ2-3; TRBD2 aligns across 10 bases. The CDR3 sequence is 15 residues long. Looked up from germline, CDR1 is SSHAT and CDR2 is FNYEAQ (reference sequence). The CDR3 spells CASSRGLAAEDTQYF. The DNA of the CDR3 is TGTGCTAGCAGCCGCGGACTAGCGGCGGAAGATACGCAGTATTTT.

The V call is TRBV15, the J call TRBJ2-1, with D possibly matching TRBD2 (6 bases). The V gene's germline CDR1 is LNHNV and CDR2 YYDKDF (reference sequence). The V end lost 0 bases, the J end lost 14 bases, and 20 bases lay between the germline ends. The CDR3 is 15 residues long. The CDR3: CATSREGGAFQTEFF. CDR3 DNA sequence: TGTGCCACCAGCAGAGAGGGCGGGGCCTTCCAGACGGAGTTCTTC. The variable domain in full, with the rest retrieved from reference TRBV15 and TRBJ2-1, is DAMVIQNPRYQVTQFGKPVTLSCSQTLNHNVMYWYQQKSSQAPKLLFHYYDKDFNNEADTPDNFQSRRPNTSFCFLDIRSPGLGDTAMYLCATSREGGAFQTEFFGPGTRLTVL.

In this sample, this clone turned up once. The chain uses TRBV25-1 and TRBJ2-5; possible D gene TRBD2, 6 bases. With 1 base removed from V and 4 bases from J, the gap between germline ends came to 16 bases. Germline values: CDR1 MGHDK, CDR2 SYGVNS. The CDR3 contains 16 residues. The CDR3: CASSELASAARETQYF. In DNA form, the CDR3 reads TGTGCCAGCAGTGAATTGGCTAGCGCAGCTCGAGAGACCCAGTACTTC.

Comment on this clone: Mismatch with germline at one junction end may stem from a read error. The chain recombines TRBV10-2 with TRBJ1-1, with 7 bases fitting TRBD1. The germline gives CDR1 WSHSY, CDR2 SAAADI. CDR3 size: 16 residues. The CDR3 region is CASSESVGQLNTEAFF. CDR3 bases: TGCGCCAGCAGTGAGTCTGTGGGACAGCTGAACACTGAAGCCTTCTTT.

This chain connects TRBV5-1 to TRBJ2-1; TRBD1 matches 9 bases. CDR3 length: 13 residues. Trimming removed 3 bases from V and 10 bases from J; junction bases left unmatched: 5. CDR1 SGHRS and CDR2 YFSETQ come from the germline V gene. CDR3: CASSSTGGREQFF. In nucleotides, the CDR3 is TGCGCCAGCAGCTCGACAGGGGGAAGGGAGCAGTTCTTC.

This chain connects TRBV10-3 to TRBJ1-1; the D gene is possibly TRBD1 (5 bases). CDR3 length: 13 amino acids. The V gene's germline CDR1 is ENHRY and CDR2 SYGVKD. The germline V and J ends were trimmed by 7 bases and 1 base, with 10 bases remaining between them. CDR3 loop: CAIMGVQNTEAFF. Here the CDR3 DNA reads TGTGCCATCATGGGGGTCCAGAACACTGAAGCTTTCTTT.

CDR3 nucleotide sequence: TGTGCCAGCGGAGGGGACAGGGAAAGCTCCTACAATGAGCAGTTCTTC. Its protein product is CASGGDRESSYNEQFF. The chain carries TRBV28 and TRBJ2-1, with 9 bases matching TRBD1. The germline V gene encodes CDR1 MDHEN and CDR2 SYDVKM. The CDR3 totals 16 residues. The J segment lost 0 bases and the V segment lost 8 bases, leaving 8 bases of the junction unmatched.

This rearrangement joins TRBV4-1 to TRBJ1-1; tentatively, D is TRBD1 (6 bases). The CDR3 totals 13 residues. V was clipped by 5 bases and J by 1 base, with 8 bases between them. Germline assignment: CDR1 MGHRA and CDR2 YSYEKL. Here the CDR3 DNA reads TGCGCCAGCAGCAGACAGGAGAACACTGAAGCTTTCTTT. This translates into CASSRQENTEAFF.

The chain couples TRBV7-9 to TRBJ2-7; 8 bases are shared with TRBD2. This CDR3 comprises 15 residues. Germline V gene sequence: CDR1 SEHNR, CDR2 FQNEAQ (reference sequence). V gave up 7 bases and J gave up 5 bases; unmatched junction bases: 13. The CDR3 sequence is CASTLSSGVRNEQYF. The CDR3 DNA is TGTGCCAGCACCTTGAGTAGCGGGGTTCGGAACGAGCAGTACTTC.

The count of this clone is one. J is TRBJ2-1 and V is TRBV19; TRBD2 matches at 7 bases. The germline V gene encodes CDR1 LNHDA and CDR2 SQIVND (reference sequence). Trimming cost V 4 bases and J 4 bases; bases outside gene matches: 7. The CDR3 is 15 residues long. The CDR3 DNA reads as TGTGCCAGTAGTAACTGGGAGGGCCTATACAATGAGCAGTTCTTC. Residues: CASSNWEGLYNEQFF. The entire variable domain, with the rest obtained from reference TRBV19 and TRBJ2-1, is as follows: DGGITQSPKYLFRKEGQNVTLSCEQNLNHDAMYWYRQDPGQGLRLIYYSQIVNDFQKGDIAEGYSVSREKKESFPLTVTSAQKNPTAFYLCASSNWEGLYNEQFFGPGTRLTVL.

The chain links TRBV7-9 to TRBJ2-1, with 7 bases aligning to TRBD1. Germline CDR1 and CDR2: SEHNR and FQNEAQ (reference sequence). The CDR3 totals 14 residues. The J segment lost 5 bases and the V segment lost 5 bases, leaving 6 bases of the junction unmatched. CDR3 residues: CASSKGQANNEQFF. CDR3 bases: TGTGCCAGCAGCAAAGGACAGGCTAACAATGAGCAGTTCTTC. The variable domain in full, with the rest retrieved from reference TRBV7-9 and TRBJ2-1, is DTGVSQNPRHKITKRGQNVTFRCDPISEHNRLYWYRQTLGQGPEFLTYFQNEAQLEKSRLLSDRFSAERPKGSFSTLEIQRTEQGDSAMYLCASSKGQANNEQFFGPGTRLTVL.

The chain combines TRBV7-2 with TRBJ2-3; D tentatively reads TRBD1 or TRBD2 (5 bases each). The ends were cut back, 7 bases at V and 2 bases at J, with 22 bases in the middle. CDR3 length: 17 residues. Germline CDR1 SGHTA, CDR2 FQGNSA. This CDR3 reads CASNSPRRGAVTDTQYF. CDR3 DNA: TGTGCCAGCAACTCCCCTCGAAGAGGGGCGGTCACAGATACGCAGTATTTT.

The V and J genes are TRBV9 and TRBJ2-2; TRBD1 matches at 9 bases. This CDR3 spans 16 amino acids. J lost 4 bases, V lost 0 bases, and 4 bases had no gene match. The V gene's germline CDR1 is SGDLS and CDR2 YYNGEE. This CDR3 reads CASSVGGTGTTGELFF. The CDR3 DNA follows: TGTGCCAGCAGCGTAGGGGGGACAGGGACCACCGGGGAGCTGTTTTTT.

A single count supports this clone. The V and J genes are TRBV28 and TRBJ1-4; D perhaps matches TRBD1 (6 bases). CDR3 length equals 16 residues. V was cut by 8 bases and J by 0 bases, with 16 bases left in between. The germline CDR1 and CDR2 sequences are MDHEN and SYDVKM. The CDR3 DNA is TGTGCCAGCGGGTCCTCAGGGGCCGCAACTAATGAAAAACTGTTTTTT. Encoded protein: CASGSSGAATNEKLFF.

The rearrangement links TRBV7-3 to TRBJ2-1, with 9 bases fitting TRBD2. V shed 1 base, J shed 3 bases, and the junction held 1 base outside the gene matches. This CDR3 is 15 amino acids long. Germline V CDR1 and CDR2: SGHTA, FQGTGA. The CDR3 bases are TGTGCCAGCAGCTTAAGTAGCGGGAGCTACAATGAGCAGTTCTTC. This encodes CASSLSSGSYNEQFF.

The chain employs TRBV6-4 and TRBJ2-3; D remains unclear. CDR1 MRHNA and CDR2 SNTAGT come from the germline V gene. V was trimmed by 4 bases and J by 3 bases, leaving 11 bases between them. This CDR3 has 14 amino acids. CDR3 region: CASSAGLSTDTQYF. The CDR3 region has the DNA TGTGCCAGCAGTGCTGGCCTATCTACAGATACGCAGTATTTT.

The gene calls are TRBV28 and TRBJ2-2; D call uncertain. V dropped 3 bases and J dropped 1 base, with 9 bases sitting between them. CDR3 size: 15 residues. CDR1 is MDHEN and CDR2 is SYDVKM in the germline V gene. DNA of the CDR3: TGTGCCAGCAGTTTGCCAGGTCTGAACACCGGGGAGCTGTTTTTT. It specifies CASSLPGLNTGELFF.

The V call is TRBV9, the J call TRBJ2-1; 9 bases align to TRBD1. The germline gives CDR1 SGDLS, CDR2 YYNGEE. This CDR3 region has 15 residues. V dropped 0 bases and J dropped 10; count of bases not matched to a gene: 8. The CDR3 protein is CASSVAGTGNREQFF. The DNA for the CDR3 is TGTGCCAGCAGCGTAGCTGGGACAGGGAACCGCGAGCAGTTCTTC.

This clone appeared once. This chain joins TRBV28 and TRBJ2-5; 7 bases are a match to TRBD1. V shed 3 bases and J 4 bases; nucleotides not matched to a gene: 5. The CDR3 spans 14 residues. CDR1 is MDHEN and CDR2 is SYDVKM in the germline V gene. The CDR3 reads CASSFLQGLETQYF. For the CDR3, the DNA is TGTGCCAGCAGTTTCCTACAGGGGTTAGAGACCCAGTACTTC.

The chain is built from TRBV5-1 and TRBJ2-2, with unresolved D. Trimming stripped 0 bases from V and 2 bases from J, with 5 bases between. This CDR3 comprises 14 residues. Looked up from germline, CDR1 is SGHRS and CDR2 is YFSETQ. The CDR3 sequence: CASSLEPNTGELFF. For the CDR3, the DNA is TGCGCCAGCAGCTTGGAACCTAACACCGGGGAGCTGTTTTTT.